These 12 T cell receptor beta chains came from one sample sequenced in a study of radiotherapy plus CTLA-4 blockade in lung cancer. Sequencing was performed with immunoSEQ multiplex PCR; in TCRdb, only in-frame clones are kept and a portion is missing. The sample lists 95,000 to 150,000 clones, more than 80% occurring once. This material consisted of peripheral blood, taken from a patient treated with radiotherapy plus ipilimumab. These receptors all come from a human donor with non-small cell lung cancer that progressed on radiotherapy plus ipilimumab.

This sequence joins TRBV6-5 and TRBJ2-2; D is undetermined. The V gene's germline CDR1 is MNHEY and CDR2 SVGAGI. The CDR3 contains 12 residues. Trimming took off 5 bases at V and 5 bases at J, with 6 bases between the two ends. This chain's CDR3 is CASSDVTGELFF. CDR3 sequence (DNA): TGTGCCAGCAGTGATGTGACCGGGGAGCTGTTTTTT.

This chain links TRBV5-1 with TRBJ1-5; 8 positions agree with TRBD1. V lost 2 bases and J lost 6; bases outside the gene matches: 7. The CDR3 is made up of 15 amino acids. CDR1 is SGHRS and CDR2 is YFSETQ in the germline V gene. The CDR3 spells CASSLQGDPTQPQHF. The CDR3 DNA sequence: TGCGCCAGCAGCTTACAGGGGGATCCCACTCAGCCCCAGCATTTT.

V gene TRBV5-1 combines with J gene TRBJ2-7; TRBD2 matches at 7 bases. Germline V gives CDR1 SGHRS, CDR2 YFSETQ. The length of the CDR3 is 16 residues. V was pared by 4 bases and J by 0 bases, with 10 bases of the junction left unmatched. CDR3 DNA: TGCGCCAGCAGCGCACATGGGAGGGGTAGCTCCTACGAGCAGTACTTC. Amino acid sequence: CASSAHGRGSSYEQYF.

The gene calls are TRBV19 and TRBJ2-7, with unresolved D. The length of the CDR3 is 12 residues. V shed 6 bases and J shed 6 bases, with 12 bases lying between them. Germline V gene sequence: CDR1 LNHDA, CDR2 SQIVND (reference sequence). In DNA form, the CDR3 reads TGTGCCAGTAGGGAACATGGTGGCGAGCAGTACTTC. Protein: CASREHGGEQYF.

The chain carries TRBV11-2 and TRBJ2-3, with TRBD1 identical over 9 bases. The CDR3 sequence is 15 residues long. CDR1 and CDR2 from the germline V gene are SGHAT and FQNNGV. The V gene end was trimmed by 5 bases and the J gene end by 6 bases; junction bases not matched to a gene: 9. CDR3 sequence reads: CASSPGDRVRDTQYF. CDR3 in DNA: TGTGCCAGCAGCCCGGGGGACAGGGTAAGGGATACGCAGTATTTT. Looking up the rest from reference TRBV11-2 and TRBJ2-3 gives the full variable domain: EAGVAQSPRYKIIEKRQSVAFWCNPISGHATLYWYQQILGQGPKLLIQFQNNGVVDDSQLPKDRFSAERLKGVDSTLKIQPAKLEDSAVYLCASSPGDRVRDTQYFGPGTRLTVL.

This chain's CDR3 is CASSLVLSGQGWHEQYF. The CDR3 coding sequence is TGTGCCAGCAGCTTAGTACTCTCCGGGCAGGGGTGGCACGAGCAGTACTTC. The rearrangement joins TRBV7-9 to TRBJ2-7; a weak D match, TRBD1 (6 bases). In germline, CDR1 is SEHNR, CDR2 FQNEAQ (reference sequence). The CDR3 spans 17 residues. V was trimmed by 1 base and J by 5 bases, leaving 21 bases between them.

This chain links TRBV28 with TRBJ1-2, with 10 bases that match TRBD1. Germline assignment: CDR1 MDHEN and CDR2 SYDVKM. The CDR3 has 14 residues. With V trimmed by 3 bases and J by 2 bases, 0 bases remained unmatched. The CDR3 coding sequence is TGTGCCAGCAGTTTGGGACAGGGGAACTATGGCTACACCTTC. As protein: CASSLGQGNYGYTF.

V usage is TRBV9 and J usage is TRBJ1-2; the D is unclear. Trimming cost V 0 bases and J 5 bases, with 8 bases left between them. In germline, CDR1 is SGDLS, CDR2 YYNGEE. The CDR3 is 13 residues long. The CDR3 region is CASSVGSRYGYTF. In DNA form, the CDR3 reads TGTGCCAGCAGCGTAGGCAGTAGGTATGGCTACACCTTC.

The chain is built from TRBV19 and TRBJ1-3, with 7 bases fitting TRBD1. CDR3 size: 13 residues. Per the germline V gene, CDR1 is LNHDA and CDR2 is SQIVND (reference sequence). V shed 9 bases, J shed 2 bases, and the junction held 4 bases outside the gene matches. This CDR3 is CASNRGPGNTIYF. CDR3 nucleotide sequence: TGTGCCAGCAACAGGGGCCCTGGAAACACCATATATTTT.

The CDR3 sequence is CASSSMNTEAFF. DNA for the CDR3: TGTGCCAGCAGCAGCATGAACACTGAAGCTTTCTTT. The chain joins TRBV28 to TRBJ1-1; D gene unclear. Germline V gives CDR1 MDHEN, CDR2 SYDVKM. The CDR3 length is 12 residues. V was pared by 6 bases and J by 0 bases, with 5 bases between.

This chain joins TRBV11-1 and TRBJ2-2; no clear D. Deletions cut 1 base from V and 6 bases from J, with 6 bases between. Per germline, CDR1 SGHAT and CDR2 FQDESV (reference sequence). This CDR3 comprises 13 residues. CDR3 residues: CASSLEAAGELFF. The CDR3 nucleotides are TGTGCCAGCAGCTTAGAGGCAGCCGGGGAGCTGTTTTTT.

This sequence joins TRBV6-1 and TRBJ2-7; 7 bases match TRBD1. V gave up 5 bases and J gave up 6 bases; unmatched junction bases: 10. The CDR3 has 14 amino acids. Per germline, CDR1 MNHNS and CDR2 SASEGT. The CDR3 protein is CASSPRQGRGEQYF. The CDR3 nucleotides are TGTGCCAGCAGTCCCCGACAGGGACGGGGCGAGCAGTACTTC.